The 31 T cell receptor beta chains in this list originate from one sample, sequenced in a study of breast tumors, draining lymph nodes, adjacent tissues. The lymph nodes were axillary draining lymph nodes from breast cancer patients. TCRdb re-derived calls from the multiplex PCR reads in MiXCR, one entry per CDR3 protein. This sample carries approximately 210,000 distinct CDR3 sequences, less than 40% of them seen once, and the ten largest clones take approximately 3.5%. Sequences were obtained from axillary lymph node tissue. These receptors all stem from a female donor with breast cancer. Some clones in this sample may be carry-over from other donors' samples.

The chain employs TRBV5-1 and TRBJ2-3; a possible D gene is TRBD2 (7 bases). There are 15 residues in the CDR3. CDR1 and CDR2 from the germline V gene are SGHRS and YFSETQ. The V and J ends lost 2 bases and 4 bases respectively, with 14 bases between them. The CDR3 here is CASSLGGGGPDTQYF. The CDR3 DNA sequence: TGCGCCAGCAGCTTAGGGGGGGGGGGACCAGATACGCAGTATTTT.

This clonotype has a count of ten or more. The genes are TRBV2 and TRBJ1-2; 8 nucleotides align to TRBD1. There are 14 residues in the CDR3. V lost 4 bases to trimming and J lost 6 bases; unmatched junction nucleotides: 7. The germline V gene encodes CDR1 SNHLY and CDR2 FYNNEI. This CDR3 reads CASSGRTGSDGYTF. CDR3 nucleotides: TGTGCCAGCAGTGGTCGGACAGGGTCGGATGGCTACACCTTC.

This clonotype came up a few times. This chain links TRBV6-2 or TRBV6-3 with TRBJ2-1; D may be TRBD1 (6 bases). Germline CDR1 is MNHEY and CDR2 is SVGEGT. V shed 6 bases and J shed 10 bases, with 10 bases lying between them. The CDR3 runs to 11 residues. Here the CDR3 DNA reads TGTGCCAGCAGCCACGGGACAGAGCAGTTCTTC. It codes for CASSHGTEQFF.

Note on this clonotype: Since a much larger clone is just one base distant, this may be a read error. The chain employs TRBV19 and TRBJ2-7; D perhaps matches TRBD2 (5 bases). The germline CDR1 and CDR2 sequences are LNHDA and SQIVND (reference sequence). CDR3 length: 13 residues. The CDR3 DNA reads TGTGCCAGTAGTATGGAGGTAGCCTACGGGCAGTACTTC. Translation: CASSMEVAYGQYF.

This clonotype was seen at least ten times. The junction differs from germline at one of its ends, possibly a read error. This chain connects TRBV9 to TRBJ1-2; 10 bases match TRBD1. CDR1 is SGDLS, CDR2 YYNGEE, per germline. CDR3 length equals 15 residues. The CDR3 region is CASSVGQGVIYGSTF. The CDR3 bases are TGTGCCAGCAGCGTCGGACAGGGGGTTATCTATGGCTCCACCTTC.

There are many counts of this clonotype. The chain combines TRBV24-1 with TRBJ2-1; maybe TRBD1 (6 bases). Germline-derived CDR1 and CDR2 are KGHDR and SFDVKD. The CDR3 spans 15 residues. V was clipped by 1 base and J by 4 bases, with 10 bases between them. The CDR3 DNA sequence: TGTGCCACCAGTGATTTACAGGGAATGTACAATGAGCAGTTCTTC. This translates into CATSDLQGMYNEQFF.

This clonotype was seen ten or more times. The CDR3, as DNA: TGTGCCAGCAGCGGAGGACAGGGAGCAAGTAGGGGGAACCAGTACTTC. Translating it yields CASSGGQGASRGNQYF. The J gene is TRBJ2-5, the V gene TRBV7-2; TRBD1 aligns across 8 bases. Germline V gene lookup returns CDR1 SGHTA and CDR2 FQGNSA. The CDR3 totals 16 residues. The V segment lost 5 bases and the J segment 10 bases; nucleotides outside the gene matches: 18.

A note on this clonotype: A much more abundant neighbour one base away suggests this may be a read error. DNA for the CDR3: TGTGCCAGCAGCATAGGGCAAACAGAAATTACCCAGTACTTC. Translated: CASSIGQTEITQYF. The rearrangement links TRBV11-2 to TRBJ2-5; D unresolved. Germline lookup yields CDR1 SGHAT and CDR2 FQNNGV. The CDR3 is 14 amino acids. V was cut by 5 bases and J by 8 bases, with 18 bases left in between.

This clonotype was counted at least ten times. This may be a read error: a much more frequent sequence differs by one nucleotide. This rearrangement joins TRBV5-6 to TRBJ2-3; D gene ambiguous. The CDR3 covers 16 residues. Germline V lookup: CDR1 SGHDT, CDR2 YYEEEE. V dropped 4 bases and J dropped 3 bases, with 18 bases sitting between them. In DNA, the CDR3 is TGTGCCAGCAGCACCATTAAATCGGCCGGGACAGATACGCAGTATTTT. Amino acid sequence: CASSTIKSAGTDTQYF.

The chain combines TRBV12-3 or TRBV12-4 with TRBJ2-7; possibly TRBD1 or TRBD2 for D (5 bases each). Deletions cut 6 bases from V and 0 bases from J, with 15 bases between. The CDR3 spans 15 residues. The CDR3 sequence is CASSHRDQSSYEQYF. The CDR3 bases are TGTGCCAGCAGCCACCGGGACCAGAGCTCCTACGAGCAGTACTTC.

About this clonotype itself: This may be a read error: a much more frequent sequence differs by one nucleotide. The genes are TRBV30 and TRBJ2-7, with no clear D. In germline, CDR1 is GTSNPN, CDR2 SVGIG (reference sequence). There are 11 residues in the CDR3. Trimming cost V 3 bases and J 6 bases, with 9 bases left between them. CDR3 protein: CAWRVYREQYF. Here the CDR3 DNA reads TGTGCCTGGAGGGTTTATCGCGAGCAGTACTTC. Using reference TRBV30 and TRBJ2-7 for the parts outside the CDR3, the full variable domain is SQTIHQWPATLVQPVGSPLSLECTVEGTSNPNLYWYRQAAGRGLQLLFYSVGIGQISSEVPQNLSASRPQDRQFILSSKKLLLSDSGFYLCAWRVYREQYFGPGTRLTVT.

This clonotype was found a few times. Given a much more abundant clone one base away, this may be a read error. The chain combines TRBV10-3 with TRBJ2-7, with 10 positions matching TRBD2. CDR1 and CDR2 from the germline V gene are ENHRY and SYGVKD. The CDR3 extends over 14 amino acids. The CDR3 is CTISEGLASYEQYF. The DNA of the CDR3 is TGTACCATCAGTGAGGGACTAGCGAGCTACGAGCAGTACTTC.

The V call is TRBV7-9, the J call TRBJ2-4; D is unresolved. V gave up 5 bases and J gave up 7 bases, with 15 bases separating them. The CDR3 has 14 residues. CDR1 SEHNR and CDR2 FQNEAQ come from the germline V gene (reference sequence). This CDR3 is CASSPTGPSNIQYF. DNA for the CDR3: TGTGCCAGCAGCCCGACTGGACCGTCCAACATTCAGTACTTC.

This clonotype was observed many times. This chain connects TRBV7-9 to TRBJ1-4; weak D call: TRBD1 (6 bases). Germline V CDR1 and CDR2: SEHNR, FQNEAQ (reference sequence). V shed 0 bases and J shed 3 bases, with 8 bases lying between them. The CDR3 length is 15 residues. CDR3 nucleotide sequence: TGTGCCAGCAGCTTAGCGGGGGCGTCTAATGAAAAACTGTTTTTT. It translates to CASSLAGASNEKLFF.

The V and J genes are TRBV12-3 or TRBV12-4 and TRBJ2-6; D call uncertain. Trimming took 6 bases from V and 13 from J, leaving 13 bases between them. The CDR3 consists of 12 residues. For the CDR3, the DNA is TGTGCCAGCAGCGGCGACGGTCGAGTCCTGACTTTC. This encodes CASSGDGRVLTF.

Concerning this clonotype: A clone one base away is much larger, so this may be a read error. The rearrangement links TRBV5-4 to TRBJ2-3; D possibly corresponds to TRBD2 (6 bases). The CDR3 length is 15 residues. The germline V and J ends were trimmed by 4 bases and 3 bases, with 15 bases remaining between them. Germline loops: CDR1 SGHNT, CDR2 YYREEE (reference sequence). Here the CDR3 DNA reads TGTGCCAGCAGCCTGGCGAAGGGGAGGACAGATACGCAGTATTTT. Amino acid sequence: CASSLAKGRTDTQYF.

In its sample, this clonotype ranks as medium-sized. This chain links TRBV2 with TRBJ1-2; D call uncertain. CDR1 SNHLY and CDR2 FYNNEI come from the germline V gene. The CDR3 sequence is 15 residues long. Deletions cut 6 bases from V and 8 bases from J, with 22 bases between. The DNA for the CDR3 is TGTGCCAGCAGGGCCGCCGGTAGTGAGGGCAACGGCTACACCTTC. Translation gives CASRAAGSEGNGYTF.

This clonotype was counted ten times or more. The chain uses TRBV20-1 and TRBJ2-7; unclear D gene. Germline loops: CDR1 DFQATT, CDR2 SNEGSKA (reference sequence). The CDR3 has 11 amino acids. Trimming shortened V by 3 bases and J by 5 bases, and 8 bases separated the two germline ends. CDR3 sequence (DNA): TGCAGTGCTAGTTCCGGTCACGAGCAGTACTTC. Its protein product is CSASSGHEQYF.

A note on this clonotype: The junction differs from germline at one of its ends, possibly a read error. The J gene is TRBJ1-6, the V gene TRBV9; no reliable D call. Germline V gene sequence: CDR1 SGDLS, CDR2 YYNGEE. CDR3 length equals 15 residues. CDR3 region: CASSRRVSHNSPLHF. CDR3 DNA sequence: TGTGCCAGCAGCAGGCGGGTTTCACATAATTCACCCCTCCATTTT.

V is TRBV24-1 and J is TRBJ2-6, with TRBD2 matching 11 bases. The CDR3 runs to 17 residues. V shed 5 bases and J 4 bases; nucleotides not matched to a gene: 6. Germline CDR1 and CDR2: KGHDR and SFDVKD. This chain's CDR3 is CATSGSSGGTGANVLTF. CDR3 sequence (DNA): TGTGCCACCAGTGGGTCTAGCGGGGGGACCGGGGCCAACGTCCTGACTTTC.

The chain uses TRBV7-3 and TRBJ2-1; TRBD2 might be the D (5 bases). The CDR3 loop spans 16 amino acids. Germline V gives CDR1 SGHTA, CDR2 FQGTGA. V was cut by 4 bases and J by 2 bases, with 15 bases left in between. The CDR3 DNA sequence: TGTGCCAGCAGCTGGGAGACTGGTGGTGCCTACAATGAGCAGTTCTTC. Translated: CASSWETGGAYNEQFF.

This clonotype was counted ten times or more. The gene calls are TRBV5-1 and TRBJ1-5; the D is unclear. The CDR3 extends over 15 amino acids. Germline CDR1 and CDR2: SGHRS and YFSETQ. V was clipped by 4 bases and J by 0 bases, with 11 bases between them. The CDR3 bases are TGCGCCAGCAGCCCCGCGGCTGATAGCAATCAGCCCCAGCATTTT. It translates to CASSPAADSNQPQHF.

Comment on this clonotype: A much larger clone sits a single nucleotide away, making a read error possible. The chain combines TRBV9 with TRBJ2-3; a weak D match, TRBD2 (6 bases). CDR3 size: 15 residues. Germline V lookup: CDR1 SGDLS, CDR2 YYNGEE. CDR3 bases: TGTGCCAGCAGCGTAGAGGGCACTAGCACAGATACGCCGTATTTT. It codes for CASSVEGTSTDTPYF.

This clonotype was seen repeatedly, ten times or more. V is TRBV4-1 and J is TRBJ2-1, with D perhaps matching TRBD1 (6 bases). V dropped 0 bases and J dropped 13 bases, with 25 bases sitting between them. This CDR3 region has 17 residues. Germline V gives CDR1 MGHRA, CDR2 YSYEKL. The CDR3, as DNA: TGCGCCAGCAGCCAAGATGGGGCAGGGGCGCAAGTTAGTGAACAGTTCTTC. This sequence encodes CASSQDGAGAQVSEQFF.

Points on this clonotype: With a much larger clone just one base away, this may be a read error. The J gene is TRBJ1-4, the V gene TRBV5-5; D is perhaps TRBD2 (7 bases). The J call may be faulty, since TRBJ2-2 better matches the DNA end. CDR3 length equals 15 residues. CDR1 is SGHKS, CDR2 YYEKEE, per germline (reference sequence). The CDR3 spells CASSLRGALTGELFF. The CDR3 DNA reads as TGTGCCAGCAGCCTTCGGGGGGCCCTCACCGGGGAGCTGTTTTTT.

About this clonotype: It may be a read error: a sequence one base away is much more abundant. This CDR3 fails to terminate in the conserved phenylalanine or tryptophan, so it likely reflects a read error. The V gene is TRBV7-2, the J gene TRBJ2-7; TRBD1 agrees at 10 bases. Germline CDR1 and CDR2: SGHTA and FQGNSA. The CDR3 contains 14 residues. The V gene end was trimmed by 4 bases and the J gene end by 9 bases; junction bases not matched to a gene: 9. The chain's CDR3 is CASSSAGTGVGQYL. In DNA, the CDR3 is TGTGCCAGCAGCTCCGCCGGGACAGGGGTTGGGCAGTACCTC.

J is TRBJ2-1 and V is TRBV5-4; D call uncertain. CDR1 and CDR2 from the germline V gene are SGHNT and YYREEE (reference sequence). The length of the CDR3 is 13 residues. Trimming removed 6 bases from V and 0 bases from J, with 7 bases in between. Written as DNA, the CDR3 is TGTGCCAGCACGAGATTCTCCTACAATGAGCAGTTCTTC. This encodes CASTRFSYNEQFF.

This clonotype occurred many times. The chain uses TRBV20-1 and TRBJ2-3; D gene unclear. Germline lookup yields CDR1 DFQATT and CDR2 SNEGSKA (reference sequence). Trimming took off 2 bases at V and 5 bases at J, with 11 bases between the two ends. CDR3 length equals 13 residues. CDR3 in amino acids: CSARLIRGDTQYF. The CDR3 DNA reads as TGCAGTGCTAGACTTATCCGCGGAGATACGCAGTATTTT.

This clonotype was detected ten times or more. The genes are TRBV4-1 and TRBJ2-7, with D possibly TRBD1 on 7 matching bases. This CDR3 spans 14 amino acids. The germline V and J ends were trimmed by 4 bases and 2 bases, with 12 bases remaining between them. Germline loops: CDR1 MGHRA, CDR2 YSYEKL. For the CDR3, the DNA is TGCGCCAGCAGCCCCGCGGGACAGACCTACGAGCAGTACTTC. Its translation: CASSPAGQTYEQYF.

The chain joins TRBV15 to TRBJ2-5; tentative D call: TRBD2 (6 bases). This CDR3 region has 14 residues. Germline V gene lookup returns CDR1 LNHNV and CDR2 YYDKDF (reference sequence). Trimming stripped 0 bases from V and 2 bases from J, with 7 bases between. CDR3 DNA sequence: TGTGCCACCAGCAGAGACGGGGGTCAAGAGACCCAGTACTTC. Protein product: CATSRDGGQETQYF. The entire variable domain, with the rest obtained from reference TRBV15 and TRBJ2-5, is as follows: DAMVIQNPRYQVTQFGKPVTLSCSQTLNHNVMYWYQQKSSQAPKLLFHYYDKDFNNEADTPDNFQSRRPNTSFCFLDIRSPGLGDTAMYLCATSRDGGQETQYFGPGTRLLVL.

This clonotype appeared many times. The rearrangement links TRBV5-1 to TRBJ2-2; D uncertain. Trimming removed 0 bases at V and 1 base at J, with 7 bases between. Germline lookup yields CDR1 SGHRS and CDR2 YFSETQ. The CDR3 loop spans 15 amino acids. The CDR3 DNA reads as TGCGCCAGCAGCTTGGGTACAGTGAACACCGGGGAGCTGTTTTTT. Its protein product is CASSLGTVNTGELFF.